The entry that follows covers one T cell receptor beta chain sequence. Its target is not known. The data stem from a study of shared clonotypes between healthy human individuals. Germline lookup yields CDR1 SGHVS and CDR2 FNYEAQ. The CDR3 has 14 amino acids. The V segment lost 3 bases and the J segment 4 bases; nucleotides outside the gene matches: 6. Broader study findings: Donor scarcity curtailed the genetic and exposure-history diversity represented herein. Generally, naive subsets came out with larger estimated richness than memory subsets.

Template for every sorted-subset replicate PCR totaled approximately 0.2 ug DNA, approximately 30,000 T cell genomes. TCRdb's copy holds only in-frame clones and misses some; the assay was immunoSEQ multiplex PCR. This table holds about 610,000 clones, more than 95% found once. Sample: naive CD4+ T cells sorted from blood. Specified subset: CD45RA+ positively selected. The clonotype originates from a woman aged 25 to 39 in good health. The V call is TRBV7-6, the J call TRBJ2-7; TRBD1 matches at 7 bases. The CDR3 coding sequence is TGTGCCAGCAGCTTGGGAAACAGGGGTTACGAGCAGTACTTC. Amino acids: CASSLGNRGYEQYF.